The present entry profiles one T cell receptor beta chain with its context. This clonotype came up many times. The target of this receptor is not known. No clone much larger than this one lies a single base away; base qualities are absent. These data come from a study of Graves' ophthalmopathy and Graves' hyperthyroidism (dated by TCRdb to the late 2010s). Study-level background: Peripheral blood was collected before any treatment was given, at the time of initial diagnosis. The study used signatures of the TCR beta repertoire to tell Graves' ophthalmopathy apart from Graves' hyperthyroidism and to predict which patients would progress to ophthalmopathy. In total, approximately 130 blood samples were TCR-sequenced: 43 ophthalmopathy, about 75 hyperthyroidism and approximately 17 hyperthyroidism-to-ophthalmopathy patients. A discovery set of 90 to 100 patients (roughly 43 ophthalmopathy, under 65 stable hyperthyroidism) was enrolled to explore V-J signatures distinguishing ophthalmopathy from hyperthyroidism. An independent validation cohort was composed of some 19 hyperthyroidism patients and around 16 patients who later progressed from hyperthyroidism to ophthalmopathy. In over five hyperthyroidism patients, the T-cell repertoires found in thyroid tissue were compared with those found in blood. Once sampling was done, hyperthyroidism patients were given methimazole at a starting dose of 30 mg daily, while ophthalmopathy patients were given high-dose intravenous methylprednisolone. The 100 or so discovery patients were divided at random into training and test sets in a 7:3 ratio. Study-wide findings and limitations: In validation, the model predicted ophthalmopathy progression with more than 70% sensitivity and less than 80% specificity; 12 predicted patients were CT-confirmed with GO in a median of 6.5 months. No statistical method was used to set the sample size in advance, and the investigators knew which group each participant was assigned to. Most expanded thyroid clonotypes with a frequency above 0.001 also appeared in blood, which suggests that blood repertoires may reflect the immune response in the thyroid. Ophthalmopathy was separated from stable hyperthyroidism by the 13-signature model with more than 85% sensitivity and about 83% specificity in cross-validation and with 80%/75% in the test set.

Ophthalmopathy patients had moderately to severely active disease, Clinical Activity Score of at least 3, NOSPECS grade of at least 4, and disease duration under 3 months. Patients with other autoimmune diseases, uncontrolled infections, pregnancy or lactation were excluded. Clinical symptoms, serum thyroxine, TRAb, thyroid ultrasound and orbital computed tomography formed the basis of the diagnosis. Ficoll-Paque density gradient centrifugation was used to isolate PBMCs from under 11 ml of fresh peripheral blood. Trizol reagent was used to extract the total RNA, and its quality was then checked on an Agilent 2100 Bioanalyzer. For repertoire sequencing, TCR beta CDR3 regions were amplified from RNA transcripts. The first round was an RT-PCR using HTBI primers with the Qiagen OneStep RT-PCR kit, and this first round was followed by a second-round multiplex PCR, then size selection and purification. Libraries were sequenced paired-end with 100 bp reads on an Illumina HiSeq2000. The paper's processing steps were these. Reads were processed with SOAPnuke, discarding reads with adapters, uncalled bases, mean Phred below 15, or no exact constant-primer or identifier match. High-quality paired reads were merged with COPE v1.2.5. Each unique nucleotide sequence was treated as a clonotype, and MiTCR v1.1 was used to align the clonotypes to the IMGT TRB V, D and J references. The analysis was limited to V-J combinations with a frequency above 0.0001, which together covered 98% to 99.2% of repertoires. A TCR clonal expansion and chaos score per V-J combination was defined as the ratio of F50 clonal expansion to chaos observed in the TCRdist matrix. Welch's t-statistics and random forest were used to reduce features to about a dozen V-J combinations, which were fed into a naive Bayes classifier. The Morisita-Horn index was used to measure how similar the thyroid and blood repertoires were. The public reads were run again by TCRdb, first through fastp at Q25 and then through MiXCR, and only productive beta chains were kept. Identical CDR3 protein sequences are pooled into one entry, listed with their most common genes and DNA. None of the V and J calls come from the authors' own analysis; TCRdb made them. This sample holds about 500,000 distinct CDR3 sequences; about 15% were observed only once. The ten largest clones add up to over 7.5% of the sample.

The CDR3 contains 13 residues, cysteine and phenylalanine counted. Just CDR3 DNA is preserved here, 39 bases in frame from base 1. The V end loses 7 bases and the J end loses 3 bases, and a stretch of 12 bases separates them. CDR1 and CDR2 were assigned from the germline V gene as MDHEN and SYDVKM. The TCR sequence derives from a woman in her twenties or thirties with Graves' ophthalmopathy. Donor details come from another sample of the same person, matched by shared clones. The sequence joins TRBV28 to TRBJ2-5; possibly the D gene is TRBD2, per 6 matching bases. Sequenced sample: blood. The CDR3 amino acid sequence is: CASTLGGEETQYF. The DNA sequence follows: TGTGCCAGCACCCTGGGCGGGGAAGAGACCCAGTACTTC.